This T cell receptor beta chain was identified during a study of blood T cell repertoires in COVID-19. The overall study: Acute and convalescent COVID-19 samples came from the United States, Italy and Spain. T cells, B-cell-depleted T cells, or PBMCs provided the cDNA or gDNA that served as material.

Methods used by the authors: Using reference gene primer amplification, nucleated cell counts were estimated. The table came from immunoSEQ multiplex PCR; TCRdb's copy has only in-frame clones and leaves some out. That table gives V, J and clone size, and the DNA gave D and trimming. The sample lists 100,000 to 150,000 clones, 65% to 85% seen once, with roughly 15% in the top ten. The CDR3 is 15 residues long. V shed 5 bases and J shed 9 bases, with 20 bases lying between them. CDR1 LGHDT and CDR2 YNNKEL come from the germline V gene (reference sequence). The chain couples TRBV3-1 (or the pseudogene TRBV3-2) to TRBJ2-1; a weak D match, TRBD2 (6 bases). The sequenced sample was peripheral blood. The TCR originated in a woman older than 75 with acute or convalescent COVID-19. CDR3 region: CASSAGTQPTSEQFF. The DNA for the CDR3 is TGTGCCAGCAGCGCCGGGACTCAACCAACTAGTGAGCAGTTCTTC.